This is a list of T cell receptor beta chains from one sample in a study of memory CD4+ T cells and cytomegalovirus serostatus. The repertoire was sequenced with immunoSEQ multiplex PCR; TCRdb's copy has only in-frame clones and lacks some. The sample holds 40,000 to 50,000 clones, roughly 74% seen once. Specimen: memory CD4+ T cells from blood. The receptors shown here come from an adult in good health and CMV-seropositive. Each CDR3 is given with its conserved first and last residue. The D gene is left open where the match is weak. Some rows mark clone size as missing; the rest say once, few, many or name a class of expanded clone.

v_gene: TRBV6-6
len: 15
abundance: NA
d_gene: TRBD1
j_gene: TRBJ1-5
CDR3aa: CASSYYRGNNQPQHF
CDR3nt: TGTGCCAGCAGTTACTACAGGGGAAACAATCAGCCCCAGCATTTT

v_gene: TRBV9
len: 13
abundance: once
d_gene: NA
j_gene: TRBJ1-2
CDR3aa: CASSVVGEYGYTF
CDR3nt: TGTGCCAGCAGCGTAGTGGGGGAATATGGCTACACCTTC

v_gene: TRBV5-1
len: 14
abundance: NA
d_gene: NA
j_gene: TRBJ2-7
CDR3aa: CASSPSTGDYEQYF
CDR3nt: TGCGCCAGCAGCCCCTCGACAGGAGACTACGAGCAGTACTTC

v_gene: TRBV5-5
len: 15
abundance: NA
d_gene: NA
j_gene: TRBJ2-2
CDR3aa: CASSPRTEDTGELFF
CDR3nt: TGTGCCAGCAGCCCCCGAACAGAAGACACCGGGGAGCTGTTTTTT

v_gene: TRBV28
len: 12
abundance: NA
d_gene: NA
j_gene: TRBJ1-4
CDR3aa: CATGQSNEKLFF
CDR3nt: TGTGCCACCGGGCAGTCTAATGAAAAACTGTTTTTT

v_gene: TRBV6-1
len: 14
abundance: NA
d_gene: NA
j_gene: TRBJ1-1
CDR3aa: CASTIGGQNTEAFF
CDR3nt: TGTGCCAGCACCATCGGCGGGCAGAACACTGAAGCTTTCTTT

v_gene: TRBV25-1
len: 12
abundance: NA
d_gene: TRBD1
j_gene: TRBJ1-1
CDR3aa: CASRPTTGKAYF
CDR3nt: TGTGCCAGCAGACCCACGACAGGGAAAGCCTATTTT

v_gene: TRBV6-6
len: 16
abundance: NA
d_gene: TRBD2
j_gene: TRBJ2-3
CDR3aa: CASSYSASGDTDTQYF
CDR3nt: TGTGCCAGCAGTTACTCGGCTAGCGGGGACACAGATACGCAGTATTTT

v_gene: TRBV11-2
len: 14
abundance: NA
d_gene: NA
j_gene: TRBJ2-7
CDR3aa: CASSLVRDTYEQYF
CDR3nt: TGTGCCAGCAGCTTAGTTCGGGATACCTACGAGCAGTACTTC

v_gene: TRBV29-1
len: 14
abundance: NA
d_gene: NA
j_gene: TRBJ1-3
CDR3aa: CSARTASSGNTIYF
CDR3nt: TGCAGCGCGCGGACAGCAAGCTCTGGAAACACCATATATTTT

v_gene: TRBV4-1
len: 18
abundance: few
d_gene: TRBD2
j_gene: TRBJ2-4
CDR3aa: CASSPPPGSGLLENIQYF
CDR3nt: TGCGCCAGCAGCCCACCTCCGGGTAGCGGGTTACTGGAGAACATTCAGTACTTC

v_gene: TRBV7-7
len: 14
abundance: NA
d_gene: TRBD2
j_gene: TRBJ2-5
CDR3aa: CAVGRGGRAETQYF
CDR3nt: TGTGCGGTCGGCCGGGGAGGGAGGGCAGAGACCCAGTACTTC

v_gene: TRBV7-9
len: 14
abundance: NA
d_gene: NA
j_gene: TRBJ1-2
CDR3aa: CASSRGETNYGYTF
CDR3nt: TGTGCCAGCAGTCGGGGCGAGACTAACTATGGCTACACCTTC

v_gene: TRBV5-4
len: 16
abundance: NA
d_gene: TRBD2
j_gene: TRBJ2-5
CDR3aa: CASSRERGGDEETQYF
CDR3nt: TGTGCCAGCAGCAGAGAGCGGGGGGGCGATGAGGAGACCCAGTACTTC

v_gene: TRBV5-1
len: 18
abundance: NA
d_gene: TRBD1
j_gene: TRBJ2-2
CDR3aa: CASSFSSGTGTNTGELFF
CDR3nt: TGCGCCAGCAGCTTTAGCTCTGGGACAGGCACGAACACCGGGGAGCTGTTTTTT